This TCR beta chain was observed in a study of blood T cells in healthy people across ages. A second about 7 to 11 cycle PCR used barcoded and J-beta primers. MiXCR was run by TCRdb on the 5' RACE reads, yielding one entry per CDR3 protein. The sample contains fewer than 950,000 distinct CDR3 sequences, roughly 34% of which appear only once. Germline V gene data show CDR1 as LGHDT and CDR2 as YNNKEL (reference sequence). This CDR3 spans 13 amino acids. With V trimmed by 9 bases and J by 10 bases, 9 bases remained unmatched. The TCR sequence derives from a young man in good health. Sequencing was done on a sample of blood. The V and J genes are TRBV3-1 and TRBJ2-1, with 10 bases aligning to TRBD2. CDR3 sequence: CASVAGGYGEQFF. The CDR3 region has the DNA TGTGCCAGTGTAGCGGGGGGCTACGGGGAGCAGTTCTTC.